A selection of T cell receptor beta chains follows, all from one sample in a study of T cell responses to AZD1222 COVID-19 vaccine. Measured with immunoSEQ multiplex PCR; TCRdb has only the in-frame clones, and not every one. Found here are 70,000 to 95,000 clones, roughly 90% of them singletons; the top ten hold 6.9%. Sequenced here: peripheral blood, sampled 28 days after the second AZD1222 dose. These receptor sequences come from an adult who received the AZD1222 COVID-19 vaccine. Both conserved end residues are part of each CDR3. The D gene is left open where the match is weak. Expanded clones are given a class, and other clones once, few, many or no size at all.

v_gene,j_gene,abundance,d_gene,CDR3nt,CDR3aa
TRBV16,TRBJ1-2,NA,NA,TGTGCCAGCAGCCTCGGGGGTAATGGCTACACCTTC,CASSLGGNGYTF
TRBV28,TRBJ1-2,NA,TRBD1,TGTGCCAGCAGTCTCATAGACAGGGGTTATGGCTACACCTTC,CASSLIDRGYGYTF
TRBV6-6,TRBJ1-1,NA,NA,TGTGCCAGCAGTTACTTGGCAGGTAATGGCGATGAAGCTTTCTTT,CASSYLAGNGDEAFF
TRBV30,TRBJ1-1,once,NA,TGTGCCTGGAGTGTTCCAGGGTGGGGGAAAAGGACTGAAGCTTTCTTT,CAWSVPGWGKRTEAFF
TRBV24-1,TRBJ1-2,NA,TRBD1,TGTGCCACCAGTGACCCGAGTTCGGGGGACAGTTCTTTCTATGGCTACACCTTC,CATSDPSSGDSSFYGYTF
TRBV5-1,TRBJ1-5,NA,NA,TGCGCCAGCAGCTTGGTCGGGGAGGGCCAGCCCCAGCATTTT,CASSLVGEGQPQHF
TRBV5-8,TRBJ2-7,NA,NA,TGTGCCAGCAGCTTGTATTACGAGCAGTACTTC,CASSLYYEQYF
TRBV4-2,TRBJ1-1,NA,TRBD1,TGTGCCAGCAGCCAAGATGTAGGGACAGGGTACACTGAAGCTTTCTTT,CASSQDVGTGYTEAFF
TRBV29-1,TRBJ2-7,few,TRBD2,TGCAGCGTAGCTGGACTAGCAAACTACGAGCAGTACTTC,CSVAGLANYEQYF
TRBV6-5,TRBJ1-2,NA,NA,TGTGCCAGCAGGGGCTATGGCTACACCTTC,CASRGYGYTF
TRBV7-8,TRBJ2-5,NA,NA,TGTGCCAGCAGCTTAGGACGGGTTCAAGAGACCCAGTACTTC,CASSLGRVQETQYF
TRBV6-5,TRBJ2-7,NA,NA,TGTGCCAGCAGTTACTCGGCGACCCCATGGTACGAGCAGTACTTC,CASSYSATPWYEQYF
TRBV5-1,TRBJ1-1,NA,NA,TGCGCCAGCAGCTTGTCGGTGGGGAGGTTCATGAACACTGAAGCTTTCTTT,CASSLSVGRFMNTEAFF
TRBV6-5,TRBJ2-7,NA,NA,TGTGCCAGCAGTTACTTTCCCCGCGAGCAGTACTTC,CASSYFPREQYF
TRBV10-3,TRBJ1-2,NA,NA,TGTGCCATCAGTGAAGGGGGGGGCGCAGGTGGCTACACCTTC,CAISEGGGAGGYTF
TRBV7-8,TRBJ2-1,few,NA,TGTGCCAGCAGCTTAGCGGGGTTCAATGAGCAGTTCTTC,CASSLAGFNEQFF
TRBV18,TRBJ2-1,NA,TRBD2,TGTGCCAGCTCAGTACGGACTAGCGGCCACAATGAGCAGTTCTTC,CASSVRTSGHNEQFF
TRBV24-1,TRBJ2-1,once,TRBD2,TGTGCCACCAGTGACGGGTCAGCGGGAGTGGGCAATGAGCAGTTCTTC,CATSDGSAGVGNEQFF
TRBV6-2/TRBV6-3,TRBJ2-7,NA,NA,TGTGCCAGCAGTCCCCGGGGCCAGGACGAGCAGTACTTC,CASSPRGQDEQYF
TRBV28,TRBJ1-4,NA,NA,TGTGCCAGCAGCTCCGTAGGGGTTCGGGAAAAACTGTTTTTT,CASSSVGVREKLFF
TRBV7-9,TRBJ1-3,NA,NA,TGTGCCAGCAGCTCCGGGGCAAACTCTGGAAACACCATATATTTT,CASSSGANSGNTIYF
TRBV7-2,TRBJ2-1,NA,TRBD1,TGTGCCAGCAGCCCAGCGACAGGGATTCAATATGAGCAGTTCTTC,CASSPATGIQYEQFF
TRBV19,TRBJ2-6,once,TRBD1,TGTGCCAGTTCCGGGACAGTCTCTGGGGCCAACGTCCTGACTTTC,CASSGTVSGANVLTF
TRBV19,TRBJ1-4,NA,NA,TGTGCCAGTAGCAGCGAGGGCCATGCTGAAAAACTGTTTTTT,CASSSEGHAEKLFF